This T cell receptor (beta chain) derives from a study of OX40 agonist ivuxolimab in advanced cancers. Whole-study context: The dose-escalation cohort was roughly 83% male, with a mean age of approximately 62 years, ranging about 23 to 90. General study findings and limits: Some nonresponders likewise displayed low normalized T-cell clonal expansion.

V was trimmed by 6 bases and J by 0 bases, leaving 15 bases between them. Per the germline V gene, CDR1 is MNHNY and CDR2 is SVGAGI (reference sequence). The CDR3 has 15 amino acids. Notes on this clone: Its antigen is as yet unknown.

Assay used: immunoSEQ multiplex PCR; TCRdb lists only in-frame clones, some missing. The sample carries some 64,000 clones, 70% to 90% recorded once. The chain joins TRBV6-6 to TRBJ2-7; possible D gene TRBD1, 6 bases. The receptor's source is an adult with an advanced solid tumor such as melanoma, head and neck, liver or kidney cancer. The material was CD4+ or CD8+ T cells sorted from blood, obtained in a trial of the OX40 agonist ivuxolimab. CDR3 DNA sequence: TGTGCCAGCAGACCGCGGACAGCTAGCTCCTACGAGCAGTACTTC. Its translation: CASRPRTASSYEQYF.